This entry features one TCR beta chain sequence. This clone was seen once. This receptor's antigen is unknown. Nothing much larger sits one base from this clone, and base qualities are not available. TCRbeta CDR3 regions were amplified from genomic DNA by means of the immunoSEQ Assay, a bias-controlled multiplex PCR. The study's processing was this. Within the assay, amplification of reference gene primers was used to estimate how many nucleated cells each sample contained. Sequence reads were collapsed and filtered to measure the absolute abundance of every unique TCRbeta CDR3 rearrangement. For each sample, productive Simpson clonality was calculated as the square root of Simpson's diversity index over productive rearrangements. The immuneACCESS repertoire file appears here via TCRdb, limited to in-frame rearrangements. These files lack a portion of the clones; in checked studies, under half of the deficit traces to unresolved V genes, and the cause of the others is not known. D and trimming come from the DNA, and the V and J calls and clone size come from that table. The sample table shows about 330,000 clones, and more than 75% are seen once. Around 1.6% of the sample is taken by the ten largest.

This sample was taken from a study of blood T cell repertoires in COVID-19 (dated by TCRdb to about 2020). Regarding the complete study: Samples from collaborators originated in the United States, Italy and Spain and spanned both the acute and convalescent phases of COVID-19. Subjects who had been exposed to COVID-19, were actively infected with it, or had recovered from it provided the deeply sampled blood TCRbeta repertoires that made up the dataset. The samples were drawn from two sources: the first 160 participants of the ongoing ImmuneRACE study, and 1,000 to 1,500 subjects contributed by 6 global collaborators. The repertoires were released in a freely available public database intended as a resource for research on the immune response to SARS-CoV-2. Where available, HLA class I and class II types were obtained from metadata supplied by the sample provider rather than from assay-based typing. Nearly every sample came with metadata listing a de-identified subject ID, COVID-19 status, age in years and sex. The prospective study material was composed of cDNA or gDNA derived from T cells, B-cell-depleted T cells, or PBMCs. The paper as a whole reports these results and caveats: How much clinical and demographic metadata was included differed by source and by participant, and the metadata was provided uncurated.

Whole blood was collected in K2EDTA tubes by collaborating institutions according to the institutions' own protocols. For TCRbeta analysis, collaborator samples were shipped as frozen whole blood, as isolated PBMCs, or as DNA extracted from either sample type. CDR1 SGHTA and CDR2 FQGNSA were looked up in the germline V gene. Including cysteine and phenylalanine, the CDR3 has 14 amino acids. Here the CDR3 DNA is all that survives: 42 bases in frame from base 1. V is reduced by 5 bases and J by 5 bases, leaving a spacing of 15 bases between them. The receptor chain draws on TRBV7-2 and TRBJ1-2, with no D gene named confidently. This receptor was taken from a woman in her fifties or sixties with acute or convalescent COVID-19. What was sequenced was peripheral blood. CDR3 loop: CASSPKADWYGYTF. The sequenced DNA: TGTGCCAGCAGCCCTAAGGCCGACTGGTATGGCTACACCTTC.